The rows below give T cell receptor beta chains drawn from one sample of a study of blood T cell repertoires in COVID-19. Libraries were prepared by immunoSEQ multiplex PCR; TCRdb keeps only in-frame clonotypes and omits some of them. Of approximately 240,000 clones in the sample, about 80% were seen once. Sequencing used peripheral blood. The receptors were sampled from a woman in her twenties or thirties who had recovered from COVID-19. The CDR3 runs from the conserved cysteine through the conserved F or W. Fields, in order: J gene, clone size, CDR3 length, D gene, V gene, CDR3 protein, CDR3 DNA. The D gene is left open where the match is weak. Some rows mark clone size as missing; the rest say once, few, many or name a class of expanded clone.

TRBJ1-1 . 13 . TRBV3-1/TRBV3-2 CASSHQGATEAFF TGTGCCAGCAGCCATCAAGGGGCCACTGAAGCTTTCTTT
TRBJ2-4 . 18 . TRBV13 CASSLIKSLNLAKNIQYF TGTGCCAGCAGCTTGATTAAGAGTTTGAATCTAGCCAAAAACATTCAGTACTTC
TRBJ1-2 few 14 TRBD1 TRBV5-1 CASSLDRVNYGYTF TGCGCCAGCAGCCTGGACAGGGTGAACTATGGCTACACCTTC
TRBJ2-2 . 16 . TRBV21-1 CASTVAAPSCPGELFF TGTGCCAGCACCGTAGCGGCCCCGAGTTGTCCCGGGGAGCTGTTTTTT
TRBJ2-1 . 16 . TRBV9 CASSGIGGLTPGQQFF TGTGCCAGCAGCGGAATAGGGGGACTAACACCAGGACAGCAGTTCTTC
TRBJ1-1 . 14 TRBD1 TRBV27 CASTLIQGASEAFF TGTGCCAGCACCCTTATCCAGGGGGCTTCTGAAGCTTTCTTT
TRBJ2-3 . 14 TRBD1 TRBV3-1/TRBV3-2 CASSQVTGRDTQYF TGTGCCAGCAGCCAGGTGACAGGGAGAGATACGCAGTATTTT
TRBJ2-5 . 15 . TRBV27 CASSLSRNRLETQYF TGTGCCAGCAGTTTATCGCGGAACCGACTAGAGACCCAGTACTTC
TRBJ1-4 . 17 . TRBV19 CASCPRAGTSTNEKLFF TGTGCCAGTTGCCCCCGAGCGGGGACATCAACTAATGAAAAACTGTTTTTT
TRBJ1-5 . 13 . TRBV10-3 CAICRGDNQPQHF TGTGCCATTTGCCGGGGGGACAATCAGCCCCAGCATTTT
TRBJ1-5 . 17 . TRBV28 CASSTKTGAYSNQPQHF TGTGCCAGCAGTACGAAGACGGGAGCTTATAGCAATCAGCCCCAGCATTTT
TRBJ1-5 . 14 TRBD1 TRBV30 CAWRGQGGNQPQHF TGTGCCTGGAGAGGACAGGGTGGCAATCAGCCCCAGCATTTT
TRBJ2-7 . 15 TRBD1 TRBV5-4 CASSRRTGHPYEQYF TGTGCCAGCAGTCGCAGGACAGGGCATCCCTACGAGCAGTACTTC
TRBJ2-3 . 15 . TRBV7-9 CASSLIKRGTDTQYF TGTGCCAGCAGCTTAATTAAGAGGGGCACAGATACGCAGTATTTT
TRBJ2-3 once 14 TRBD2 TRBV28 CASSTAGSTDTQYF TGTGCCAGCAGTACAGCGGGAAGCACAGATACGCAGTATTTT
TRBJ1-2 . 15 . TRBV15 CATSRDLAGNYGYTF TGTGCCACCAGCAGAGATCTGGCGGGTAACTATGGCTACACCTTC
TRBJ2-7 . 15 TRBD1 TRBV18 CASSPFQQGAEEQYF TGTGCCAGCTCACCATTCCAACAGGGGGCGGAAGAGCAGTACTTC
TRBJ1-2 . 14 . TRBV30 CAWSPWGVHYGYTF TGTGCCTGGAGCCCTTGGGGGGTGCACTATGGCTACACCTTC
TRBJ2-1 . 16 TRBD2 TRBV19 CASSLSGRASESEQFF TGTGCCAGTAGTCTTAGCGGGAGGGCGAGTGAAAGTGAGCAGTTCTTC
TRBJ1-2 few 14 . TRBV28 CASSRWTPLYGYTF TGTGCCAGCAGCCGCTGGACACCCCTCTATGGCTACACCTTC
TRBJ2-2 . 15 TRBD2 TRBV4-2 CASSPGLALTGELFF TGTGCCAGCAGCCCCGGACTAGCGCTCACCGGGGAGCTGTTTTTT
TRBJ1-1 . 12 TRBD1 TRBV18 CASSSGQGEAFF TGTGCCAGCTCATCAGGACAGGGAGAAGCTTTCTTT
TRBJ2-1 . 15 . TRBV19 CARRPSERKNNEQFF TGTGCCCGCCGACCTAGCGAGAGGAAAAACAATGAGCAGTTCTTC
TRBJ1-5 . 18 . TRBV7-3 CASSFMPPEGKGNQPQHF TGTGCCAGCAGCTTTATGCCGCCGGAGGGGAAGGGCAATCAGCCCCAGCATTTT
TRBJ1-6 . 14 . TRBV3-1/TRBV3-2 CASSSRSDGSPLHF TGTGCCAGCAGCTCCCGCAGTGATGGTTCACCCCTCCACTTT
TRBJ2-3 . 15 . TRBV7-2 CASSGGRGREDTQYF TGTGCCAGCAGCGGGGGCAGGGGAAGGGAAGATACGCAGTATTTT
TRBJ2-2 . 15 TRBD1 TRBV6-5 CASSRTGSNTGELFF TGTGCCAGCAGTAGGACAGGGTCGAACACCGGGGAGCTGTTTTTT
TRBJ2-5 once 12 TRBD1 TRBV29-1 CSVQTGYETQYF TGCAGCGTCCAGACAGGGTACGAGACCCAGTACTTC
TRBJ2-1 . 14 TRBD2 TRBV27 CASSRGLAGNEQFF TGTGCCAGCAGTAGGGGACTAGCGGGTAATGAGCAGTTCTTC
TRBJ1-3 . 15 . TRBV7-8 CASSYSGVAGNTIYF TGTGCCAGCAGCTACTCAGGGGTGGCCGGAAACACCATATATTTT